Each of the 10 T cell receptor beta chains below was sequenced from the same sample in a study of T cell changes during pregnancy in multiple sclerosis. Sequencing was performed with immunoSEQ multiplex PCR; in TCRdb, only in-frame clones are kept and a portion is missing. The sample records some 30,000 clones, roughly 89% being singletons. This material consisted of CD8+ T cells from peripheral blood mononuclear cells, taken before pregnancy. The source of these receptors is a female donor with multiple sclerosis, enrolled in a pregnancy study.

In regard to this clone: Other DNA sequences from this sample encode an identical CDR3 as well. This sequence joins TRBV6-4 and TRBJ2-3; 10 bases match TRBD2. The V segment lost 0 bases and the J segment 4 bases; nucleotides outside the gene matches: 1. CDR3 size: 15 residues. In germline, CDR1 is MRHNA, CDR2 SNTAGT. CDR3 coding DNA: TGTGCCAGCAGTGACTCAGCGGGAGGGCCAGATACGCAGTATTTT. Protein sequence: CASSDSAGGPDTQYF.

The chain recombines TRBV10-3 with TRBJ2-1, with TRBD1 as a possible D gene (6 bases). From germline, CDR1 is ENHRY and CDR2 SYGVKD. The V and J ends lost 4 bases and 3 bases respectively, with 13 bases between them. The CDR3 runs to 15 residues. The CDR3 coding sequence is TGTGCCATCAGTGGCCGGGACACTATCTACAATGAGCAGTTCTTC. Protein product: CAISGRDTIYNEQFF.

In this sample, this clone turned up once. The rearrangement links TRBV7-8 to TRBJ2-7, with TRBD1 matching 10 bases. The germline CDR1 and CDR2 sequences are SGHVS and FQNEAQ. The length of the CDR3 is 14 residues. The trim removed 4 bases at V and 5 bases at J, leaving 5 bases unmatched. The CDR3 nucleotides are TGTGCCAGCAGCTCAAGACAGGGGGCCGACGAGCAGTACTTC. It specifies CASSSRQGADEQYF.

This sequence joins TRBV27 and TRBJ2-7; TRBD2 matches 11 bases. Looked up from germline, CDR1 is MNHEY and CDR2 is SMNVEV (reference sequence). V lost 4 bases to trimming and J lost 1 base; unmatched junction nucleotides: 3. The CDR3 extends over 15 amino acids. This CDR3 is CASSSRLAGSYEQYF. The CDR3, as DNA: TGTGCCAGCAGTTCCAGACTAGCGGGATCCTACGAGCAGTACTTC.

The chain is built from TRBV2 and TRBJ2-5; 13 positions match TRBD2. The CDR3 runs 16 residues. V trimming: 6 bases; J trimming: 0 bases; junction bases outside the gene matches: 4. Germline V gene data show CDR1 as SNHLY and CDR2 as FYNNEI. The CDR3 DNA sequence: TGTGCCAGCAGCTTTGGACTAGCGGGGGACCAAGAGACCCAGTACTTC. Its protein product is CASSFGLAGDQETQYF.

V usage is TRBV7-9 and J usage is TRBJ2-7; the D gene is possibly TRBD1 (6 bases). The CDR3 covers 14 residues. V was cut by 1 base and J by 3 bases, with 10 bases left in between. The V gene's germline CDR1 is SEHNR and CDR2 FQNEAQ (reference sequence). CDR3 sequence (DNA): TGTGCCAGCAGCTTAGTTTCAGGGGACTACGAGCAGTACTTC. Its protein is CASSLVSGDYEQYF.

The J gene is TRBJ1-6, the V gene TRBV30; D perhaps matches TRBD1 (5 bases). This CDR3 spans 15 amino acids. Germline CDR1 GTSNPN, CDR2 SVGIG (reference sequence). V was clipped by 5 bases and J by 7 bases, with 18 bases between them. This chain's CDR3 is CAWGAITGANSPLHF. In DNA form, the CDR3 reads TGTGCCTGGGGAGCCATTACAGGTGCCAATTCACCCCTCCACTTT.

The CDR3 DNA follows: TGTGCCAGCTCAACCCTAGCGGGGGAAAACACCGGGGAGCTGTTTTTT. It codes for CASSTLAGENTGELFF. The chain is built from TRBV18 and TRBJ2-2; the match to TRBD2 covers 10 bases. Germline-derived CDR1 and CDR2 are KGHSH and LQKENI. Losses at the gene ends were 5 bases for V and 2 bases for J; bases not matched to a gene: 5. This CDR3 is built from 16 residues.

The chain recombines TRBV4-1 with TRBJ2-1, with a tentative D call TRBD2 (6 bases). Trimming removed 1 base from V and 0 bases from J, with 10 bases in between. CDR3 length: 16 amino acids. CDR1 and CDR2 from the germline V gene are MGHRA and YSYEKL. CDR3 region: CASSQVPGGSYNEQFF. In DNA form, the CDR3 reads TGCGCCAGCAGCCAAGTACCCGGGGGCTCCTACAATGAGCAGTTCTTC.

The rearrangement links TRBV15 to TRBJ2-1, with a weak D call TRBD2 (5 bases). CDR3 length equals 12 residues. The ends were cut back, 8 bases at V and 4 bases at J, with 9 bases in the middle. Germline loops: CDR1 LNHNV, CDR2 YYDKDF (reference sequence). The CDR3 reads CATRGLYNEQFF. In DNA, the CDR3 is TGTGCCACCCGCGGACTGTACAATGAGCAGTTCTTC.